The 5 T cell receptor beta chains given below trace back to one sample, sequenced in a study of blood T cell repertoires in COVID-19. Sequencing was performed with immunoSEQ multiplex PCR; in TCRdb, only in-frame clones are kept and a portion is missing. Among tens of thousands of clones listed, 70% to 90% were seen once. Sequencing was carried out using peripheral blood. These TCRs come from a woman of 80 years or more with acute or convalescent COVID-19.

This chain joins TRBV6-1 and TRBJ1-5, with no clear D. Trimming left V 0 bases short and J 2 bases short, with 17 bases between. This CDR3 region has 18 residues. Germline V gene lookup returns CDR1 MNHNS and CDR2 SASEGT. CDR3 sequence (DNA): TGTGCCAGCAGTGAAGCAGGCAGCCGGGGAGTAGGCAATCAGCCCCAGCATTTT. Translated: CASSEAGSRGVGNQPQHF.

This clone was recorded only once. The chain couples TRBV19 to TRBJ1-2; D remains unclear. The V end lost 2 bases, the J end lost 8 bases, and 12 bases lay between the germline ends. Germline CDR1 and CDR2: LNHDA and SQIVND (reference sequence). CDR3 length: 13 amino acids. The CDR3 DNA reads as TGTGCCAGTAGTATAATAAGCGTTGGAGGCTACACCTTC. Protein: CASSIISVGGYTF.

The chain has TRBV7-2 and TRBJ1-1; D perhaps matches TRBD1 (6 bases). V was cut by 5 bases and J by 6 bases, with 16 bases left in between. Germline lookup yields CDR1 SGHTA and CDR2 FQGNSA. CDR3 length: 14 residues. CDR3: CASSQQGGYAEAFF. Written as DNA, the CDR3 is TGTGCCAGCAGCCAACAGGGAGGGTACGCTGAAGCTTTCTTT. Combining the CDR3 with reference TRBV7-2 and TRBJ1-1 gives the whole variable domain GAGVSQSPSNKVTEKGKDVELRCDPISGHTALYWYRQSLGQGLEFLIYFQGNSAPDKSGLPSDRFSAERTGGSVSTLTIQRTQQEDSAVYLCASSQQGGYAEAFFGQGTRLTVV.

The J gene is TRBJ1-1, the V gene TRBV15; possibly TRBD1 for D (6 bases). The CDR3 has 13 amino acids. V was cut by 5 bases and J by 10 bases, with 17 bases left in between. CDR1 LNHNV and CDR2 YYDKDF come from the germline V gene (reference sequence). The CDR3 region is CATSGDKWAAAFF. CDR3 nucleotide sequence: TGTGCCACCAGCGGGGACAAGTGGGCTGCAGCTTTCTTT.

The chain recombines TRBV10-1 with TRBJ2-3, with D perhaps matching TRBD2 (6 bases). This CDR3 is built from 15 residues. The V end lost 6 bases, the J end lost 0 bases, and 13 bases lay between the germline ends. Germline V gives CDR1 WNHNN, CDR2 SYGVQD (reference sequence). CDR3 region: CASRIADLSTDTQYF. CDR3 coding DNA: TGCGCCAGCAGAATAGCGGACCTCAGCACAGATACGCAGTATTTT.